This T cell receptor (beta chain) is drawn from a study of T cells after posttransplantation cyclophosphamide. General study findings and limits: Donor CD8+ memory clones often dominated recipient blood repertoires at later times. TRB clonality was highly associated with recipient CMV seropositivity and reactivation. Skin or GI-infiltrating T cells shared few TRB sequences with blood.

This clone has ten or more counts. Its matching antigen is unknown. Data came from immunoSEQ multiplex PCR; TCRdb stores just in-frame clones and leaves some out. The sample was found to contain over 25,000 clones, and every one recurs. The related graft donor's blood sample was taken on the day of bone marrow donation. CDR1 LNHNV and CDR2 YYDKDF come from the germline V gene (reference sequence). V lost 5 bases and J 5 bases, leaving 7 bases between the germline ends. The CDR3 length is 11 residues. This receptor was obtained from a man between 50 and 59 years old in good health, CMV-negative, and a related stem cell transplant donor. The chain links TRBV15 to TRBJ2-7; D uncertain. Sequenced input: PBMCs. The CDR3 DNA reads TGTGCCACCAGCCTTGAGGACGAGCAGTACTTC. Translating gives CATSLEDEQYF.